This record covers a single T cell receptor (beta chain). This clone was detected only once. Its antigen has not been determined. No quality values exist for individual bases; no much larger clone is one base distant. Donors were healthy HIV-negative adults with no recently reported acute infections or vaccinations. Only Caucasian adults living in Nashville, Tennessee, USA were represented among the donors. CD4+ T cells were enriched through magnetic negative selection, after which naive cells were positively selected on CD45RA and the remaining negative fraction served as the memory subset. Blood was collected by leukapheresis, and PBMCs were isolated by Ficoll-Histopaque density gradient centrifugation and then cryopreserved in liquid nitrogen vapor phase. Analytical flow cytometry was used to check the purity and quantity of every magnetically sorted T cell population. Each sorted fraction had its genomic DNA isolated and then quantified by UV absorbance on a Nanodrop 2000c.

Using the deep immunoSEQ assay, multiplex PCR amplified TCR CDR3 regions from genomic DNA. Extracted genomic DNA from each cell subset was distributed evenly across all wells of several immunoSEQ 96-well plates, and each plate was treated as a replicate. For sorted subsets, about 200 ng genomic DNA, equal to tens of thousands of T cell genomes, was loaded into each replicate PCR. The purified libraries were quantified using a Qubit 3.0 fluorometer, sized with a Bioanalyzer 2100, and then quantified again using the KAPA Library Quantification kit. A separate single-read 150-cycle Illumina NextSeq 550 flow cell was used to sequence each immunoSEQ 96-well plate. The original pipeline was this. Because the immunoSEQ output included only junctional sequences and no quality scores, the filtering could not be the same as the filtering used for full-length reads. Sequences were annotated with PyIR, a Python wrapper for IgBLAST v1.9, and V/J genes and CDR3 were assigned using IMGT germline references. Reads were removed for weak V/J assignments (E-value above 1e-6), missing CDR3, stop codons, out-of-frame junctions, or ambiguous translated residues. V3J clonotypes were defined as sequences sharing the same inferred V gene, J gene, and CDR3 amino acid sequence. Percentage overlap between repertoires was computed as shared unique clonotypes divided by the size of the smaller repertoire. RTK rarefaction, the Chao1 estimator, and Recon v2.1 estimates of unobserved clonotypes were used to assess repertoire richness. OLGA was used to compute generation probabilities for all TCRbeta clonotypes that the gDNA method yielded from a handful of donors. The table was pulled from immuneACCESS by TCRdb, which kept in-frame rearrangements only. Such tables lose some clones; where checked, under half of the loss comes from unresolved V genes, and the rest has no known cause. The V and J calls and the clone size are those of that table, but D and trimming were determined from the DNA. This sample holds about 2.4 million clones; 93% were observed only once. The top ten clones comprise 0.36% of the sample.

This sample is part of a study of shared clonotypes between healthy human individuals (dated by TCRdb to 2020 to 2022). Describing the broader study: Two women and a few men aged 18 to 49 years were included in the cohort. To increase sequencing depth and limit assay-specific biases, TCR repertoire library preparation and sequencing were carried out by different laboratories using diverse techniques. Between about 0.8 and 9 billion PBMCs per donor were obtained by leukapheresis. Per donor, three plates each were used for CD4 naive and CD4 memory, two for CD8 naive, and one for CD8 memory. To estimate repertoire size and how much clonotypes are shared between individuals, the study performed deep sequencing of blood TCR repertoires from roughly five healthy adults.

Broad study findings and their caveats: Clonotypes shared by all four sorted-subset donors showed higher generation probabilities than non-shared clonotypes. Larger estimated clonotype richness was generally found for naive subsets than for memory subsets. The small number of donors limited the genetic and exposure-history diversity represented. Sampling was limited to blood, and TCR repertoires in tissue likely differ from TCR repertoires in blood. Incomplete sequencing was indicated by rarefaction of sorted-subset datasets, despite the large sequencing depth. Pairwise subsampling indicated that sequencing depth was expected to affect the degree of clonotype sharing among donors. Across a handful of donors, about 5.2% of naive CD4, 3% to 3.5% of naive CD8, around 2.1% of memory CD4, and roughly 0.4% of memory CD8 clonotypes were shared.

From the cysteine up to the phenylalanine, the CDR3 has a length of 14 residues. Only the CDR3 DNA stays, 42 bases, in frame from base 1. At the junction V is shortened by 3 bases and J by 1 base, with 9 bases in between. From a lookup of the germline V gene (reference sequence), CDR1 and CDR2 are SEHNR and FQNEAQ. The clonotype was recovered from a man between 18 and 29 years old in good health. Some clones in this sample may be carry-over from other donors' samples. Sequencing was done on a sample of naive CD4+ T cells from PBMCs. What this sample's cell subset or site label stands for: CD45RA+ positively selected. This chain is built from TRBV7-9 and TRBJ2-5, with an unclear D gene assignment. CDR3 protein: CASSFGRSQETQYF. The base sequence is TGTGCCAGCAGCTTTGGTCGGTCCCAAGAGACCCAGTACTTC.